This TCR beta chain appears in the sequencing data of a study of CD8 T cells in Susac syndrome. Random hexamers were used to reverse transcribe an amount of roughly 0.45 to 1 ug RNA. In TCRdb, the immunoSEQ multiplex PCR reads were re-called with MiXCR into one record per CDR3 protein. The data hold 70,000 or so distinct CDR3 sequences, with 85% to 95% observed a single time. Germline-derived CDR1 and CDR2 are GTSNPN and SVGIG (reference sequence). The CDR3 sequence is 13 residues long. Trimming removed 0 bases from V and 5 bases from J; junction bases left unmatched: 2. The receptor was derived from a human donor with multiple sclerosis. V usage is TRBV30 and J usage is TRBJ1-2, with 8 bases fitting TRBD1. The sample comprised CD8+ T cells from PBMCs. The chain's CDR3 is CAWSVGQGYGYTF. For the CDR3, the DNA is TGTGCCTGGAGTGTCGGACAGGGATATGGCTACACCTTC. Drawing the rest from reference TRBV30 and TRBJ1-2, the complete variable domain is SQTIHQWPATLVQPVGSPLSLECTVEGTSNPNLYWYRQAAGRGLQLLFYSVGIGQISSEVPQNLSASRPQDRQFILSSKKLLLSDSGFYLCAWSVGQGYGYTFGSGTRLTVV.